Reported below is one TCR beta chain. Antigen specificity is unknown. The data were taken from a study of cytomegalovirus exposure and HLA in healthy donors. Study-wide results and limits: CMV serostatus was the sole immune exposure data available. As a later analysis showed, several of the most significant clusters appeared to be linked to common viral pathogens.

This CDR3 spans 16 amino acids. Trimming at V came to 2 bases and at J to 4 bases, leaving 5 bases not matched to a gene. Per germline, CDR1 SGHRS and CDR2 YFSETQ. A multiplex PCR was run with 60 Vbeta primers and 13 Jbeta primers. In the original workflow: The authors later counted some 76 million unique TCR beta chains, some 9.9 million of them shared. TCRdb's table, derived via immunoSEQ multiplex PCR, lists solely in-frame clones and lacks some. V and J calls and clone size are as listed in that table; D and trimming were resolved from the DNA. The data contain about 160,000 clones, roughly four fifths of them singletons.

The chain recombines TRBV5-1 with TRBJ2-1; 11 nucleotides line up with TRBD2. The source material was PBMCs. This receptor was taken from a woman aged 40-49 years in good health and CMV-seronegative. CDR3 residues: CASSLSGTSGYNEQFF. Here the CDR3 DNA reads TGCGCCAGCAGCTTATCCGGGACTAGCGGATACAATGAGCAGTTCTTC.